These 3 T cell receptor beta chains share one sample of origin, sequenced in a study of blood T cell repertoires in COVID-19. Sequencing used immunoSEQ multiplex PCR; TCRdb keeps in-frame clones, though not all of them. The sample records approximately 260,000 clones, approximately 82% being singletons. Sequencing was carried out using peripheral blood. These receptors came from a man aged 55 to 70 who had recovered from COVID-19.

DNA of the CDR3: TGTGCCAGCAGTTTATATCACAGGGCCCCCGTTGAAGCTTTCTTT. Protein product: CASSLYHRAPVEAFF. The V gene is TRBV27, the J gene TRBJ1-1; D may be TRBD1 (6 bases). CDR1 and CDR2 from the germline V gene are MNHEY and SMNVEV (reference sequence). The CDR3 has 15 amino acids. V was clipped by 1 base and J by 7 bases, with 16 bases between them.

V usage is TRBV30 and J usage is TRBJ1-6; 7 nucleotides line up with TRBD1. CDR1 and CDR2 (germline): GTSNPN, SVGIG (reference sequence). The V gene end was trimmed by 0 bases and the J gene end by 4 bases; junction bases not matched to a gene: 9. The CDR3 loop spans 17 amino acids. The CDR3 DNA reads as TGTGCCTGGAGTGTAAACAGGGGAACCTCATATAATTCACCCCTCCACTTT. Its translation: CAWSVNRGTSYNSPLHF.

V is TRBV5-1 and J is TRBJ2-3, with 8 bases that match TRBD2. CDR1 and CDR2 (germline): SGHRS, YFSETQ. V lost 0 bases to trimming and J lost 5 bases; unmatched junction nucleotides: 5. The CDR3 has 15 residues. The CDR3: CASSLEREGGDTQYF. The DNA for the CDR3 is TGCGCCAGCAGCTTGGAACGGGAGGGCGGAGATACGCAGTATTTT. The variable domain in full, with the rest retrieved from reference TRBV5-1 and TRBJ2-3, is KAGVTQTPRYLIKTRGQQVTLSCSPISGHRSVSWYQQTPGQGLQFLFEYFSETQRNKGNFPGRFSGRQFSNSRSEMNVSTLELGDSALYLCASSLEREGGDTQYFGPGTRLTVL.